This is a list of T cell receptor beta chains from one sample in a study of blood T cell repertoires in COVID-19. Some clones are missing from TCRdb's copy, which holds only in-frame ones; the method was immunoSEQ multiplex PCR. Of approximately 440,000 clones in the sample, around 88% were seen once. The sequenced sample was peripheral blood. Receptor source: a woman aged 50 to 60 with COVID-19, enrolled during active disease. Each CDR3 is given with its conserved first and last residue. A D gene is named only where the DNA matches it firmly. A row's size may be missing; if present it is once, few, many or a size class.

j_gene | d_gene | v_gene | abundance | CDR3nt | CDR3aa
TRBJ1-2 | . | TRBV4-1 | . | TGCGCCAGCAGCCAAGTAGGAGGGCGGAGTAGTGGCTACACCTTC | CASSQVGGRSSGYTF
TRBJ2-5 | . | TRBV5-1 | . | TGCGCCAGCAGCTTAAACAGGTGGGAGACCCAGTACTTC | CASSLNRWETQYF
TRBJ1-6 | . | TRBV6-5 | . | TGTGCCAGCAGTTACTCGGGGGGTCTTCCCCTCCACTTT | CASSYSGGLPLHF
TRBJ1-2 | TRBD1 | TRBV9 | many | TGTGCCAGCAGGCAGGGGGCGGAAGGCTACACCTTC | CASRQGAEGYTF
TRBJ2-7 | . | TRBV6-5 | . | TGTGCCAGCAGTTACGGGCCACGCTACGAGCAGTACTTC | CASSYGPRYEQYF
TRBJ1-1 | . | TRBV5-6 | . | TGTGCCAGCAGCTTGGCCCAGAACACTGAAGCTTTCTTT | CASSLAQNTEAFF
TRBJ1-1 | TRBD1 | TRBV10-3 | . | TGTGCCATCAGTGACCGACAGGGGATGAACACTGAAGCTTTCTTT | CAISDRQGMNTEAFF
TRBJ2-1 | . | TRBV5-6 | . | TGTGCCAGCAGCTTGGCGAGGGGGTATTACAATGAGCAGTTCTTC | CASSLARGYYNEQFF
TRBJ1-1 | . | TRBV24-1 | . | TGTGCCACCAGTGATCCCCGGAACACTGAAGCTTTCTTT | CATSDPRNTEAFF
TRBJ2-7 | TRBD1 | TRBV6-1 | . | TGTGCCAGCAGTGCCGACCGGGACAGGTTTCACTACGAGCAGTACTTC | CASSADRDRFHYEQYF